One and the same sample provided the 19 T cell receptor beta chains below, sequenced in a study of blood T cell repertoires in COVID-19. Sequencing was performed with immunoSEQ multiplex PCR; in TCRdb, only in-frame clones are kept and a portion is missing. The sample lists approximately 100,000 clones, roughly 85% seen once, with about 1.8% in the top ten. The specimen sequenced was peripheral blood. These receptors were taken from a woman in her 70s with active or convalescent COVID-19.

The chain carries TRBV7-3 and TRBJ2-1; the D is unclear. V was trimmed by 2 bases and J by 5 bases, leaving 4 bases between them. CDR3 length: 12 amino acids. Germline V gives CDR1 SGHTA, CDR2 FQGTGA. CDR3 protein: CASSLRNNEQFF. The DNA of the CDR3 is TGTGCCAGCAGCTTACGTAACAATGAGCAGTTCTTC. The whole variable domain, filled in from reference TRBV7-3 and TRBJ2-1, reads GAGVSQTPSNKVTEKGKYVELRCDPISGHTALYWYRQSLGQGPEFLIYFQGTGAADDSGLPNDRFFAVRPEGSVSTLKIQRTERGDSAVYLCASSLRNNEQFFGPGTRLTVL.

This clone turned up a few times. The gene calls are TRBV19 and TRBJ1-1; 7 nucleotides align to TRBD1. This CDR3 comprises 13 residues. Germline values: CDR1 LNHDA, CDR2 SQIVND (reference sequence). V lost 6 bases to trimming and J lost 6 bases; unmatched junction nucleotides: 7. CDR3 amino acids: CASSQGTDAEAFF. CDR3 bases: TGTGCCAGTAGCCAGGGGACAGACGCTGAAGCTTTCTTT.

The V call is TRBV6-5, the J call TRBJ1-2, with 9 positions matching TRBD1. Germline trimming cut 6 bases from V and 2 bases from J; bases unmatched to any gene: 4. The CDR3 length is 14 residues. Per germline, CDR1 MNHEY and CDR2 SVGAGI. This chain's CDR3 is CASSGDRANYGYTF. The CDR3 bases are TGTGCCAGCAGCGGGGACAGGGCCAACTATGGCTACACCTTC.

The rearrangement joins TRBV7-9 to TRBJ2-4, with 10 bases fitting TRBD1. Germline CDR1 and CDR2: SEHNR and FQNEAQ (reference sequence). The CDR3 sequence is 13 residues long. The V gene end was trimmed by 0 bases and the J gene end by 14 bases; junction bases not matched to a gene: 4. The CDR3 reads CASSLAGTGDEYF. DNA of the CDR3: TGTGCCAGCAGCTTAGCCGGGACAGGGGACGAGTACTTC. Using reference TRBV7-9 and TRBJ2-4 for the parts outside the CDR3, the full variable domain is DTGVSQNPRHKITKRGQNVTFRCDPISEHNRLYWYRQTLGQGPEFLTYFQNEAQLEKSRLLSDRFSAERPKGSFSTLEIQRTEQGDSAMYLCASSLAGTGDEYFGAGTRLSVL.

V is TRBV28 and J is TRBJ1-2; 7 positions match TRBD1. The CDR3 is 15 residues long. V was clipped by 1 base and J by 6 bases; unmatched bases: 8. Germline values: CDR1 MDHEN, CDR2 SYDVKM. CDR3 DNA: TGTGCCAGCAGTTTATCCGGACAGGCTTTGGATGGCTACACCTTC. Translating it yields CASSLSGQALDGYTF.

The genes are TRBV7-9 and TRBJ2-1; TRBD2 matches at 10 bases. The CDR3 consists of 15 residues. V lost 1 base, J lost 7 bases, and 4 bases stayed unmatched. Germline CDR1 reads SEHNR; CDR2 reads FQNEAQ (reference sequence). The CDR3 DNA sequence: TGTGCCAGCAGCTTAGTGAGCGGGGGGGCAAATGAGCAGTTCTTC. This encodes CASSLVSGGANEQFF.

The J gene is TRBJ1-1, the V gene TRBV25-1; D remains unclear. From germline, CDR1 is MGHDK and CDR2 SYGVNS. V was trimmed by 1 base and J by 0 bases, leaving 6 bases between them. The CDR3 has 14 amino acids. For the CDR3, the DNA is TGTGCCAGCAGTGAATCGGTGGTGAACACTGAAGCTTTCTTT. Encoded protein: CASSESVVNTEAFF.

In this sample, this clone turned up a few times. The chain has TRBV25-1 and TRBJ1-4; D not certain. CDR1 and CDR2 (germline): MGHDK, SYGVNS. This CDR3 region has 15 residues. The V gene lost 3 bases and the J gene lost 0 bases, with 8 bases spanning the gap. In DNA form, the CDR3 reads TGTGCCAGCAGTGATCCAGGCTCAACTAATGAAAAACTGTTTTTT. Its protein product is CASSDPGSTNEKLFF.

V is TRBV7-2 and J is TRBJ1-6; D remains unclear. CDR3 size: 15 residues. Between the trimmed V and J ends, which lost 3 bases and 8 bases, there was a span of 14 bases. The germline CDR1 and CDR2 sequences are SGHTA and FQGNSA. The CDR3 region has the DNA TGTGCCAGCAGCTTGCATAGCCTTACTTATTCACCCCTCCACTTT. It encodes CASSLHSLTYSPLHF.

The V call is TRBV7-2, the J call TRBJ1-3, with D maybe TRBD1 (6 bases). In germline, CDR1 is SGHTA, CDR2 FQGNSA. Trimming removed 2 bases at V and 0 bases at J, with 8 bases between. The CDR3 is made up of 15 amino acids. The CDR3 DNA reads as TGTGCCAGCAGCTTAAACAGGGCCTCTGGAAACACCATATATTTT. Translated: CASSLNRASGNTIYF. Together with reference TRBV7-2 and TRBJ1-3, the CDR3 gives the full variable domain: GAGVSQSPSNKVTEKGKDVELRCDPISGHTALYWYRQSLGQGLEFLIYFQGNSAPDKSGLPSDRFSAERTGGSVSTLTIQRTQQEDSAVYLCASSLNRASGNTIYFGEGSWLTVV.

V and J are TRBV20-1 and TRBJ1-2; possibly TRBD1 for D (6 bases). Trimming removed 3 bases from V and 0 bases from J, with 14 bases in between. In germline, CDR1 is DFQATT, CDR2 SNEGSKA (reference sequence). CDR3 length: 15 amino acids. The CDR3 region has the DNA TGCAGTGCTAGTTCTACACAGGGAGCTAACTATGGCTACACCTTC. Translated, it gives CSASSTQGANYGYTF.

This clone was counted only a few times. The same CDR3 is also encoded by other DNA sequences in this sample. This sequence joins TRBV7-9 and TRBJ1-2; D remains unclear. The CDR3 is 13 residues long. Trimming took off 0 bases at V and 4 bases at J, with 6 bases between the two ends. Germline assignment: CDR1 SEHNR and CDR2 FQNEAQ (reference sequence). The CDR3 loop is CASSLAGSYGYTF. DNA of the CDR3: TGTGCCAGCAGCTTAGCGGGGAGCTATGGCTACACCTTC.

The chain is built from TRBV18 and TRBJ1-2, with a weak D call TRBD1 (6 bases). The CDR3 is made up of 15 amino acids. Trimming left V 3 bases short and J 8 bases short, with 19 bases between. Germline CDR1 and CDR2: KGHSH and LQKENI. CDR3 region: CASSPGVGDNGGYTF. The CDR3 region has the DNA TGTGCCAGCTCACCCGGGGTAGGGGACAATGGAGGCTACACCTTC. The whole variable domain, remainder taken from reference TRBV18 and TRBJ1-2, is NAGVMQNPRHLVRRRGQEARLRCSPMKGHSHVYWYRQLPEEGLKFMVYLQKENIIDESGMPKERFSAEFPKEGPSILRIQQVVRGDSAAYFCASSPGVGDNGGYTFGSGTRLTVV.

This sequence joins TRBV7-2 and TRBJ1-5; TRBD1 might be the D (5 bases). Per germline, CDR1 SGHTA and CDR2 FQGNSA. The CDR3 extends over 15 amino acids. V gave up 5 bases and J gave up 1 base, with 12 bases separating them. CDR3 DNA: TGTGCCAGCAGCCAAGGGGCCAACAGCAATCAGCCCCAGCATTTT. The encoded protein is CASSQGANSNQPQHF.

The rearrangement links TRBV10-1 to TRBJ2-3; D not certain. The V and J ends lost 7 bases and 0 bases respectively, with 20 bases between them. The CDR3 spans 17 residues. Germline CDR1 is WNHNN and CDR2 is SYGVQD (reference sequence). Written as DNA, the CDR3 is TGCGCCAGCATCGATTTCAGGAACCGTGCTAGCACAGATACGCAGTATTTT. Its translation is CASIDFRNRASTDTQYF.

The chain carries TRBV29-1 and TRBJ2-3; possibly TRBD1 for D (5 bases). The CDR3 sequence is 14 residues long. V lost 2 bases and J lost 2, with 11 bases in between. Germline V CDR1 and CDR2: SQVTM, ANQGSEA. CDR3 in amino acids: CSVERDRATDTQYF. CDR3 coding DNA: TGCAGCGTTGAACGCGACAGAGCCACAGATACGCAGTATTTT.

The J gene is TRBJ2-2, the V gene TRBV18; D not resolved. The CDR3 length is 15 residues. The germline gives CDR1 KGHSH, CDR2 LQKENI. V was pared by 4 bases and J by 2 bases, with 11 bases between. CDR3 nucleotide sequence: TGTGCCAGCTCACTACGCGAACTTAACACCGGGGAGCTGTTTTTT. It codes for CASSLRELNTGELFF.

V gene TRBV9 combines with J gene TRBJ2-1, with D maybe TRBD1 (5 bases). V was trimmed by 1 base and J by 5 bases, leaving 10 bases between them. The CDR3 spans 14 residues. CDR1 is SGDLS, CDR2 YYNGEE, per germline. The DNA of the CDR3 is TGTGCCAGCAGCGTACAGGGCCAACACAATGAGCAGTTCTTC. This codes for CASSVQGQHNEQFF.

The chain combines TRBV5-1 with TRBJ1-6; D gene unclear. This CDR3 contains 19 residues. V was cut by 4 bases and J by 0 bases, with 20 bases left in between. Germline V lookup: CDR1 SGHRS, CDR2 YFSETQ. Here the CDR3 reads CASSLTSGPGSSYNSPLHF. CDR3 DNA: TGCGCCAGCAGCCTAACCTCAGGCCCTGGGAGCTCCTATAATTCACCCCTCCACTTT.